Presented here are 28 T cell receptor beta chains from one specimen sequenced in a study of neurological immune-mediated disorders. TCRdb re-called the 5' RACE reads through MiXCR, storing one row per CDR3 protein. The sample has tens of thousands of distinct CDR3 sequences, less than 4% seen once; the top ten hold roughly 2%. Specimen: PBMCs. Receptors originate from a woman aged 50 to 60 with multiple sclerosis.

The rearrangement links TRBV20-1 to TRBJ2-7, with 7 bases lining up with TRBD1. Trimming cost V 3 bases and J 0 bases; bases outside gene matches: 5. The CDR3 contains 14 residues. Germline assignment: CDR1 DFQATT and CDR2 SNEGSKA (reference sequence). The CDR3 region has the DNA TGCAGTGCTAGGAAGGACAGGAGCTCCTACGAGCAGTACTTC. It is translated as CSARKDRSSYEQYF.

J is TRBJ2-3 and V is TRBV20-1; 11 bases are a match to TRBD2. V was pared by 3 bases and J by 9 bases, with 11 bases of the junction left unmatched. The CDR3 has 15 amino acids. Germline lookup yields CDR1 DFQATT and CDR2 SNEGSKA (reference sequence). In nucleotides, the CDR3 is TGCAGTGCTAGTGGTACTAGCGGGAGTGCATGGACGCAGTATTTT. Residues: CSASGTSGSAWTQYF.

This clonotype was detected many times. In DNA form, the CDR3 reads TGTGCCACCAGTGAGCCACGACCGGGACAGGGGTACAATGAGCAGTTCTTC. It encodes CATSEPRPGQGYNEQFF. The rearrangement uses TRBV24-1 and TRBJ2-1, with 10 nucleotides matching TRBD1. Germline CDR1 and CDR2: KGHDR and SFDVKD. This CDR3 has 17 amino acids. J was trimmed by 4 bases and V by 4 bases; bases with no gene match: 9.

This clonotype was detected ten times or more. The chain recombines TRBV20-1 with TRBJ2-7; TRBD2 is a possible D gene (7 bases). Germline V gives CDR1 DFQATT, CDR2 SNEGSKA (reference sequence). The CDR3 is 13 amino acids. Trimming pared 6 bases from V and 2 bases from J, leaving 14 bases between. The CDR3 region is CSAGRGDAYEQYF. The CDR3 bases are TGCAGTGCAGGGAGGGGGGATGCCTACGAGCAGTACTTC.

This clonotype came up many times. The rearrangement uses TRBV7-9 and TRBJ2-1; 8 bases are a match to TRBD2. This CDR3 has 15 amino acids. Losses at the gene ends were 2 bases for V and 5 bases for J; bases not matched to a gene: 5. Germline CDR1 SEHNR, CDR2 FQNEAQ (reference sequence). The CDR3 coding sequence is TGTGCCAGCAGCTTATTGGGTAGCGGGGACAATGAGCAGTTCTTC. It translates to CASSLLGSGDNEQFF.

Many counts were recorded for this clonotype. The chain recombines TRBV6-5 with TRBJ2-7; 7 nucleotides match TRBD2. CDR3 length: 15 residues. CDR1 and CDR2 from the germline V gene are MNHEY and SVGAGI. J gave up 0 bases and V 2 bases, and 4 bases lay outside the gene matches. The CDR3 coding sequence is TGTGCCAGCAGTTACCAAGCGGGGCTCTCCTACGAGCAGTACTTC. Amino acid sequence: CASSYQAGLSYEQYF.

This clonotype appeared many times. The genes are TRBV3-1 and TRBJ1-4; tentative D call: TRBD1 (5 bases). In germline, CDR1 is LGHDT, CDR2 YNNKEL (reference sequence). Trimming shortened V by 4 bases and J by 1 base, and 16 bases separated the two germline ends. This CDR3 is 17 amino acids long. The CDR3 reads CASSLPGPRRTNEKLFF. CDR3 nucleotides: TGTGCCAGCAGCCTCCCGGGACCGCGACGAACTAATGAAAAACTGTTTTTT. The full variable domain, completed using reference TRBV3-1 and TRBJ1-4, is DTAVSQTPKYLVTQMGNDKSIKCEQNLGHDTMYWYKQDSKKFLKIMFSYNNKELIINETVPNRFSPKSPDKAHLNLHINSLELGDSAVYFCASSLPGPRRTNEKLFFGSGTQLSVL.

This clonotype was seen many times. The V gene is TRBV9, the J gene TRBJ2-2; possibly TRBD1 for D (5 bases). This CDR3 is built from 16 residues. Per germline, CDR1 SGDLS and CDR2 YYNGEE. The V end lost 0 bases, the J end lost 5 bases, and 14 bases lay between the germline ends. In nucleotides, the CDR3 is TGTGCCAGCAGCGTAGAGGGGCAGGGAAAAACCGGGGAGCTGTTTTTT. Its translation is CASSVEGQGKTGELFF.

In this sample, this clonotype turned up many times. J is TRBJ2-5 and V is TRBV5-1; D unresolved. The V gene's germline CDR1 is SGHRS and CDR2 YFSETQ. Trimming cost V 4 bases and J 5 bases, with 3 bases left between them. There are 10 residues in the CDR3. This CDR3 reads CASSGETQYF. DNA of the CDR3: TGCGCCAGCAGCGGGGAGACCCAGTACTTC.

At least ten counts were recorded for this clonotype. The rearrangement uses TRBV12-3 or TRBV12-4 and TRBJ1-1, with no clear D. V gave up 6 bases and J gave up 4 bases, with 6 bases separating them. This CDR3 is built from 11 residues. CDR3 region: CASSSLTEAFF. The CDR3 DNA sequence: TGTGCCAGCAGCTCCCTCACTGAAGCTTTCTTT.

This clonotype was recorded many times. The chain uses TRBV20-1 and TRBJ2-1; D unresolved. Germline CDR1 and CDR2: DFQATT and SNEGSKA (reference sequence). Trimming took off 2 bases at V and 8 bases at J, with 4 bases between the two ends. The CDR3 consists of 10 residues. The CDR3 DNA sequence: TGCAGTGCTAGAATCGATGAGCAGTTCTTC. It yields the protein CSARIDEQFF.

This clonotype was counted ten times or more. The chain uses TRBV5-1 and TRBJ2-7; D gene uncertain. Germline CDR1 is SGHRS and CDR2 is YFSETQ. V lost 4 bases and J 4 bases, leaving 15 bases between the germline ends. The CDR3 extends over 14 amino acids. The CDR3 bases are TGCGCCAGCAGCCCGGGTGAGGAGAGGTACGAGCAGTACTTC. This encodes CASSPGEERYEQYF.

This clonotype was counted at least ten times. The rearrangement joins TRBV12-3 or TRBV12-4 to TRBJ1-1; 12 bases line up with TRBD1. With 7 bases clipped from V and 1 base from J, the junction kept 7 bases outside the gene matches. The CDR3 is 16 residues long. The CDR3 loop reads CASNPGTGGTNTEAFF. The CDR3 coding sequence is TGTGCCAGCAACCCCGGGACAGGGGGCACGAACACTGAAGCTTTCTTT.

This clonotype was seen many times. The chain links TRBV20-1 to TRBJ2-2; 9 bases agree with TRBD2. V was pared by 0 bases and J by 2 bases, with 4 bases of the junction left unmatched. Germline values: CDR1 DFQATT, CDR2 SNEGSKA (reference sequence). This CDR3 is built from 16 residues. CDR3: CSARDLLAGNTGELFF. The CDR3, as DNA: TGCAGTGCTAGAGATCTCCTAGCGGGAAACACCGGGGAGCTGTTTTTT.

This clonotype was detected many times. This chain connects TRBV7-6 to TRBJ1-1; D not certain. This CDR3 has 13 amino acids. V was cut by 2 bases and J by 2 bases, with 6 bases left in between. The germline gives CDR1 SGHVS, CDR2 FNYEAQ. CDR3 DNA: TGTGCCAGCAGCTTAAACGGAAACACTGAAGCTTTCTTT. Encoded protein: CASSLNGNTEAFF. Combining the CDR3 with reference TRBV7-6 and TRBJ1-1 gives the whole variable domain GAGVSQSPRYKVTKRGQDVALRCDPISGHVSLYWYRQALGQGPEFLTYFNYEAQQDKSGLPNDRFSAERPEGSISTLTIQRTEQRDSAMYRCASSLNGNTEAFFGQGTRLTVV.

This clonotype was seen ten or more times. The CDR3 is CSAIARSQGLEAFF. CDR3 coding DNA: TGCAGTGCTATAGCTCGTTCACAGGGCCTTGAAGCTTTCTTT. The chain links TRBV20-1 to TRBJ1-1, with D maybe TRBD1 (6 bases). Germline CDR1 reads DFQATT; CDR2 reads SNEGSKA (reference sequence). Trimming removed 4 bases from V and 7 bases from J, with 19 bases in between. The CDR3 is 14 residues long.

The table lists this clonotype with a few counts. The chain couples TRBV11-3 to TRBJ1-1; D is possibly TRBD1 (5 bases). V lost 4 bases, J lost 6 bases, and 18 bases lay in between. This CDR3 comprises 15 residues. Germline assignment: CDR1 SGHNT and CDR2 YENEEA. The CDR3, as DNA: TGTGCCAGCAGCTCACTGAAAGGGGTCGGCTCTGAAGCTTTCTTT. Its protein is CASSSLKGVGSEAFF.

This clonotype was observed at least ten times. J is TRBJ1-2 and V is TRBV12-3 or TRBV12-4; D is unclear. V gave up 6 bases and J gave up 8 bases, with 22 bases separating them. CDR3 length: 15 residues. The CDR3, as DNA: TGTGCCAGCAGCCCACCCGGACCGGGGTCGAGGGGCTACACCTTC. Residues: CASSPPGPGSRGYTF.

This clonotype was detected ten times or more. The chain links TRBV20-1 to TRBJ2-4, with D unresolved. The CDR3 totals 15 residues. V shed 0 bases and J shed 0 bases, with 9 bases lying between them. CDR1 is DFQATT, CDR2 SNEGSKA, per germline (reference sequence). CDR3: CSARETPLAKNIQYF. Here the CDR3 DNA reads TGCAGTGCTAGAGAGACACCCCTAGCCAAAAACATTCAGTACTTC.

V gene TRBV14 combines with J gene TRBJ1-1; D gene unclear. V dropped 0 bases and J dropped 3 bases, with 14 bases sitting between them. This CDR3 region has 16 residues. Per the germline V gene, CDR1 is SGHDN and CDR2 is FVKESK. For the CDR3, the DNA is TGTGCCAGCAGCCAAGATTGGTGGAGTGGGGACACTGAAGCTTTCTTT. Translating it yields CASSQDWWSGDTEAFF.

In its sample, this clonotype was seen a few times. This chain's CDR3 is CASSQGKGASEAFF. DNA of the CDR3: TGTGCCAGCAGCCAGGGAAAGGGGGCGTCTGAAGCTTTCTTT. The rearrangement links TRBV4-2 to TRBJ1-1, with 7 bases identical to TRBD1. The germline CDR1 and CDR2 sequences are LGHNA and YNFKEQ. Trimming removed 3 bases from V and 6 bases from J; junction bases left unmatched: 7. The length of the CDR3 is 14 residues.

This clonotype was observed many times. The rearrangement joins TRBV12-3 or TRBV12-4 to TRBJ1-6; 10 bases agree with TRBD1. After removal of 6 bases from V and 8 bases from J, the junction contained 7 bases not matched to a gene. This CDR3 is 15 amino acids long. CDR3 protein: CASRTGGAFHSPLHF. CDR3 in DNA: TGTGCCAGCAGGACAGGGGGCGCATTTCATTCACCCCTCCACTTT.

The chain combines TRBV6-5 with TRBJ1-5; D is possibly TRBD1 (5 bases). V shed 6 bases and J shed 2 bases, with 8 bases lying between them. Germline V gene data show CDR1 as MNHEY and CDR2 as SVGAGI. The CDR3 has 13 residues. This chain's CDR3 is CASREGGNQPQHF. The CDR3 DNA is TGTGCCAGCAGGGAAGGGGGCAATCAGCCCCAGCATTTT.

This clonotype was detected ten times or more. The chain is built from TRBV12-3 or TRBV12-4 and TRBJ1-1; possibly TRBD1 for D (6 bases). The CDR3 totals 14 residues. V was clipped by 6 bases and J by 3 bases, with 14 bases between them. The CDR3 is CASRATGRDTEAFF. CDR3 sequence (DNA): TGTGCCAGCAGAGCTACAGGGCGCGACACTGAAGCTTTCTTT.

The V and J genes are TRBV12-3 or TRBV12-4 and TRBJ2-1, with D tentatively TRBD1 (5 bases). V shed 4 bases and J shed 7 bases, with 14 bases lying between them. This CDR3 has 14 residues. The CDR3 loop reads CASSSPGRANEQFF. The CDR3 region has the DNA TGTGCCAGCAGTTCCCCCGGCAGGGCTAATGAGCAGTTCTTC.

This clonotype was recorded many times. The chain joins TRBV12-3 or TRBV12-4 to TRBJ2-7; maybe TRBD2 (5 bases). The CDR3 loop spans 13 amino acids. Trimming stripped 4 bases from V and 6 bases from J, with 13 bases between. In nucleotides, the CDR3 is TGTGCCAGCAGTTCCCGGAGGCAGCGCGAGCAGTACTTC. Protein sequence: CASSSRRQREQYF.

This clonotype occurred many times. The CDR3 protein is CATSRDPGENEQFF. Written as DNA, the CDR3 is TGTGCCACCAGCAGAGATCCGGGGGAAAATGAGCAGTTCTTC. This rearrangement joins TRBV15 to TRBJ2-1, with D possibly matching TRBD2 (6 bases). The CDR3 extends over 14 amino acids. CDR1 LNHNV and CDR2 YYDKDF come from the germline V gene (reference sequence). V lost 0 bases, J lost 7 bases, and 10 bases lay in between.

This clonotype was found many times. CDR3 region: CASSLGGSKETQYF. CDR3 DNA sequence: TGTGCCAGCAGCTTGGGGGGCTCTAAAGAGACCCAGTACTTC. This rearrangement joins TRBV7-6 to TRBJ2-5, with D perhaps being TRBD1 or TRBD2 (6 bases each). The germline V gene has CDR1 SGHVS and CDR2 FNYEAQ. This CDR3 is 14 amino acids long. The V gene lost 3 bases and the J gene lost 3 bases, with 11 bases spanning the gap.